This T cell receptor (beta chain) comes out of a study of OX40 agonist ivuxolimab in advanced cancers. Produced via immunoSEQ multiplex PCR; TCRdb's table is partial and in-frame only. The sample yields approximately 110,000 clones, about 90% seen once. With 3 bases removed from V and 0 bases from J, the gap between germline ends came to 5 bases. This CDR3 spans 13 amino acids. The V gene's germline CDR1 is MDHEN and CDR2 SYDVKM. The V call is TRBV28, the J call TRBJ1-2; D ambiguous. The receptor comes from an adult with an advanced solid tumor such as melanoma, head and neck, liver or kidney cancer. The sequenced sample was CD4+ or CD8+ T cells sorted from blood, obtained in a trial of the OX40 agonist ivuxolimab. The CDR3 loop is CASSLTANYGYTF. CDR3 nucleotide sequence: TGTGCCAGCAGTTTGACGGCTAACTATGGCTACACCTTC.